This TCR beta chain comes out of a study of blood T cell repertoires in COVID-19 (dated by TCRdb to 2018 to 2021). For the wider study: Collaborator samples came from the United States, Italy and Spain and covered acute and convalescent phases of COVID-19. Samples were obtained from the ongoing ImmuneRACE study (first 160 participants) and from about 1,300 subjects provided by 6 global collaborators. The prospective study material was composed of cDNA or gDNA derived from T cells, B-cell-depleted T cells, or PBMCs. Subjects who had been exposed to COVID-19, were actively infected with it, or had recovered from it provided the deeply sampled blood TCRbeta repertoires that made up the dataset. The repertoires were made available in a free public database intended to serve as a resource for research on the immune response to SARS-CoV-2. Where available, HLA class I and class II types were taken from metadata supplied by the sample provider and were not determined by assay-based typing. Nearly every sample came with metadata listing a de-identified subject ID, COVID-19 status, age in years and sex. The paper's findings and limits, for the study overall: The quantity of clinical and demographic metadata differed by source and by participant and was supplied without curation.

A second Seattle source provided samples from volunteer blood donors who had recovered from COVID-19. Each collaborating institution followed its own protocols to collect whole blood in K2EDTA tubes. For TCRbeta analysis, collaborators shipped samples in one of three forms: frozen whole blood, isolated PBMCs, or DNA extracted from either of those sample types. Trimming accounts for 2 bases at V and 5 bases at J, while the number of junction bases matched to no gene is 8. The CDR3 sequence holds 16 residues, the cysteine and phenylalanine included. Only the CDR3 part of the read is kept: 48 bases, read in frame from the first base. CDR1 is given as SGHAT and CDR2 as FQNNGV, both from the germline V gene. This clone has only one observation. Its antigen is still unknown. One base away there is no much larger clone; base qualities are not given. TCRbeta CDR3 regions were amplified from genomic DNA using the immunoSEQ Assay, a bias-controlled multiplex PCR. The authors' pipeline ran thus. Within the assay, amplification of reference gene primers was used to estimate how many nucleated cells each sample contained. Sequence reads were collapsed and filtered to measure the absolute abundance of every unique TCRbeta CDR3 rearrangement. For each sample, productive Simpson clonality was calculated as the square root of Simpson's diversity index over productive rearrangements. TCRdb stores this immuneACCESS table with in-frame sequences only. Part of the clones is absent; in the studies checked, under half of the shortfall reflects unresolved V genes, and no reason is known for the rest. Clone size and V and J calls were adopted from that table, with D and trimming inferred from the DNA. The sample table lists fewer than 200,000 clones, just under 85% of them with a count of one. The ten largest clonotypes hold roughly 8% of the sample.

This TCR was sampled from a man aged 35-49 years who had recovered from COVID-19. The rearrangement combines TRBV11-2 with TRBJ2-5, with 10 bases in between that match TRBD2. Sequencing input: peripheral blood. This receptor carries the CDR3 CASSLLSGRAGETQYF. The nucleotides are TGTGCCAGCAGCTTATTAAGCGGGAGGGCCGGGGAGACCCAGTACTTC. With the rest looked up from the reference TRBV11-2 and TRBJ2-5 genes rather than sequenced, the full variable domain is EAGVAQSPRYKIIEKRQSVAFWCNPISGHATLYWYQQILGQGPKLLIQFQNNGVVDDSQLPKDRFSAERLKGVDSTLKIQPAKLEDSAVYLCASSLLSGRAGETQYFGPGTRLLVL.